This record looks at one TCR beta chain sequence and its context. Treatment meaning: oral pan-JAK inhibitor, 5-10 mg twice daily. The V and J ends lost 1 base and 3 bases respectively, with 10 bases between them. This CDR3 spans 14 amino acids. The germline gives CDR1 SEHNR, CDR2 FQNEAQ (reference sequence). RNA extraction and reverse transcription yielded cDNA as sequencing template. The protocol was immunoSEQ multiplex PCR, while the TCRdb copy is restricted to in-frame clones and leaves out a portion. The table has about 190,000 clones, more than 55% seen once. These data belong to a study of CD8+ T cells in alopecia areata.

This chain connects TRBV7-9 to TRBJ2-7; D is unclear. This sequence originates from a human donor with alopecia areata. The source material was CD4+ T cells sorted from blood, sampled at week 4, from a patient treated with tofacitinib. The CDR3 sequence: CASSLGVQNYEQYF. Here the CDR3 DNA reads TGTGCCAGCAGCTTAGGTGTACAAAACTACGAGCAGTACTTC.